Listed below are T cell receptor beta chains from one sample, sequenced in a study of blood T cell repertoires in COVID-19. Data came from immunoSEQ multiplex PCR; TCRdb stores just in-frame clones and leaves some out. The repertoire holds about 220,000 clones, 70% to 90% seen once, with 2.9% in the top ten. The source material was peripheral blood. These receptors were collected from a middle-aged man who had recovered from COVID-19. The CDR3 runs from the conserved cysteine through the conserved F or W. Each record gives: V gene, J gene, clone size, CDR3 protein. For some rows the clone size is stated as once, few or many, or as a class when expanded; others skip it.

>TRBV7-8|TRBJ2-1|.
CASSPRLAGLSYNEQFF
>TRBV15|TRBJ2-3|.
CATSRARDRGNTQYF
>TRBV18|TRBJ1-4|.
CASSPPWSRGVGEKLFF
>TRBV7-2|TRBJ2-1|once
CACRDRAYNEQFF
>TRBV4-2|TRBJ2-7|.
CASSQGSSGSYEQYF
>TRBV5-8|TRBJ1-5|.
CASSRAGVIGNQPQHF
>TRBV5-1|TRBJ2-2|.
CASSSTSVWNTGELFF
>TRBV5-1|TRBJ2-5|.
CASSYNPGQQETQYF
>TRBV2|TRBJ1-1|.
CASSDPTGFSMNTEAFF
>TRBV7-9|TRBJ2-7|many
CASSPRRLAGGPNEQYF
>TRBV3-1/TRBV3-2|TRBJ2-1|once
CASSHVAGGFNENEQFF
>TRBV6-5|TRBJ1-5|.
CASIFGDYSNQPQHF
>TRBV18|TRBJ1-1|.
CASSPRQGNLNTEAFF
>TRBV6-5|TRBJ1-2|few
CASSYRDRADYGYTF
>TRBV2|TRBJ2-5|.
CASTRSGAGVPETQYF
>TRBV7-8|TRBJ2-3|.
CASSSPGLAVAPDTQYF
>TRBV27|TRBJ2-3|.
CASSLLYNTDTQYF
>TRBV29-1|TRBJ2-7|.
CSVQGAGGLAFYEQYF
>TRBV18|TRBJ1-1|once
CASSPQAGPLNTEAFF
>TRBV2|TRBJ2-3|.
CASSEESYTQYF
>TRBV27|TRBJ2-7|.
CASSWSGGLSYEQYF
>TRBV2|TRBJ2-7|.
CASSLFAEQYF
>TRBV12-3/TRBV12-4|TRBJ2-1|few
CASSRRVNEQFF
>TRBV10-3|TRBJ2-3|once
CAISESKLSGSQYF
>TRBV9|TRBJ2-5|.
CASSVGGTGGGQETQYF
>TRBV19|TRBJ1-5|.
CASSIWGQGDNQPQHF
>TRBV19|TRBJ2-7|.
CASSVGVSYEQYF
>TRBV2|TRBJ1-1|.
CASTREGAYTEAFF
>TRBV7-2|TRBJ2-2|.
CASSIKRGTGELFF
>TRBV3-1/TRBV3-2|TRBJ2-1|.
CASSRGDNEQFF
>TRBV28|TRBJ1-2|.
CASFVSGSGYGYTF
>TRBV28|TRBJ2-5|.
CASSLIGLAEYQETQYF
>TRBV28|TRBJ2-5|.
CASSPAGTETQYF
>TRBV7-8|TRBJ2-3|.
CASQRADSRTDTQYF
>TRBV19|TRBJ1-2|.
CASSIQGDYGYTF
>TRBV19|TRBJ2-5|.
CASSSSGTAKETQYF